This T cell receptor beta chain appears in the sequencing data of a study of Graves' ophthalmopathy and Graves' hyperthyroidism. The study's findings and limits: Blood also held most thyroid clonotypes expanded above 0.001 frequency.

For this clonotype: No antigen is known for it.

Amplifying from RNA transcripts, the study obtained TCR beta CDR3 regions. HTBI primers were used in a first-round RT-PCR, which preceded a second-round multiplex PCR. TCRdb recomputed calls from the multiplex PCR reads with MiXCR, one row per CDR3 protein. Among 30,000 to 50,000 distinct CDR3 sequences, approximately 55% were seen once, and the ten largest hold about 28%. This CDR3 contains 19 residues. Germline lookup yields CDR1 DFQATT and CDR2 SNEGSKA (reference sequence). Unmatched junction bases numbered 12, after V lost 0 bases and J lost 2 bases. Specimen: peripheral blood. The receptor's source is an adult woman with stable Graves' hyperthyroidism. This chain links TRBV20-1 with TRBJ2-7; 14 bases are shared with TRBD2. The CDR3 reads CSARDPTSGRVMKPYEQYF. DNA for the CDR3: TGCAGTGCTAGAGATCCGACTAGCGGGAGGGTCATGAAGCCCTACGAGCAGTACTTC.